One and the same sample provided the 29 T cell receptor beta chains below, sequenced in a study of blood T cell repertoires in COVID-19. Generated by immunoSEQ multiplex PCR, the TCRdb table keeps only in-frame clones and is missing some. This table has approximately 300,000 clones, roughly 84% appearing once. The sequenced material came from peripheral blood. Every receptor here comes from a man aged 50 to 60 with active or convalescent COVID-19.

The rearrangement joins TRBV29-1 to TRBJ1-4; weak D call: TRBD1 (6 bases). This CDR3 has 12 residues. Looked up from germline, CDR1 is SQVTM and CDR2 is ANQGSEA. V was pared by 5 bases and J by 4 bases, with 8 bases between. The DNA of the CDR3 is TGCAGCGTTCAACAGGGTAATGAAAAACTGTTTTTT. It encodes CSVQQGNEKLFF.

V is TRBV7-9 and J is TRBJ2-1; tentatively, D is TRBD2 (6 bases). The germline V gene encodes CDR1 SEHNR and CDR2 FQNEAQ (reference sequence). CDR3 length equals 13 residues. V was shortened by 2 bases and J by 12 bases, with 14 bases between the two germline ends. The CDR3 bases are TGTGCCAGCAGCTTAAACCCGGGAGTTGGGCAGTTCTTC. Translated: CASSLNPGVGQFF.

This chain joins TRBV4-3 and TRBJ1-6; possibly TRBD1 for D (5 bases). The CDR3 is made up of 16 amino acids. Germline V CDR1 and CDR2: LGHNA, YSLEER. The ends were cut back, 0 bases at V and 5 bases at J, with 11 bases in the middle. The CDR3: CASSQETGRNNSPLHF. The CDR3 DNA follows: TGCGCCAGCAGCCAAGAAACAGGCCGTAATAATTCACCCCTCCACTTT.

The chain carries TRBV21-1 and TRBJ2-3; the tabulated D call, TRBD1, remains unverified against the DNA. TRBV21-1 is recorded as a pseudogene. This CDR3 region has 18 residues. CDR3 residues: CASSKALAGGRLEDTQYF. The CDR3 nucleotides are TGTGCCAGCAGCAAAGCGTTGGCAGGGGGGCGCCTAGAAGATACGCAGTATTTT.

The rearrangement joins TRBV7-3 to TRBJ2-1, with 9 positions matching TRBD2. CDR1 and CDR2 from the germline V gene are SGHTA and FQGTGA. The trim removed 8 bases at V and 8 bases at J, leaving 13 bases unmatched. The CDR3 covers 15 residues. This CDR3 reads CASSDGTSSFDEQFF. In DNA, the CDR3 is TGTGCCAGCTCCGATGGGACTAGCAGTTTCGATGAGCAGTTCTTC.

The CDR3 loop is CASSLEKGKQPQHF. CDR3 bases: TGTGCCAGCAGTTTAGAGAAGGGGAAACAGCCCCAGCATTTT. This chain links TRBV28 with TRBJ1-5; tentatively, D is TRBD1 (5 bases). CDR3 length: 14 residues. The ends were cut back, 2 bases at V and 7 bases at J, with 12 bases in the middle. Germline V gene lookup returns CDR1 MDHEN and CDR2 SYDVKM.

This clone was counted a single time. The chain uses TRBV5-4 and TRBJ2-2; 11 positions agree with TRBD2. CDR3 length: 16 amino acids. V lost 3 bases to trimming and J lost 6 bases; unmatched junction nucleotides: 7. Per the germline V gene, CDR1 is SGHNT and CDR2 is YYREEE (reference sequence). DNA for the CDR3: TGTGCCAGCAGCTCCACGACTAGCGGGGTCGCCGGGGAGCTGTTTTTT. Translation: CASSSTTSGVAGELFF.

This clone was seen a single time. This chain joins TRBV10-2 and TRBJ1-5, with D unresolved. Trimming pared 6 bases from V and 5 bases from J, leaving 8 bases between. This CDR3 is 12 amino acids long. Germline values: CDR1 WSHSY, CDR2 SAAADI. CDR3 DNA: TGCGCCAGCAGCTCCGGGGATCAGCCCCAGCATTTT. Translation: CASSSGDQPQHF.

This chain uses TRBV2 with TRBJ1-2; D gene unclear. The CDR3 contains 14 residues. Germline V gives CDR1 SNHLY, CDR2 FYNNEI. V was pared by 7 bases and J by 3 bases, with 15 bases between. CDR3 sequence (DNA): TGTGCCAGCAACGAGGGATCTGGGTACTATGGCTACACCTTC. It is translated as CASNEGSGYYGYTF.

The genes are TRBV18 and TRBJ1-5; no clear D gene. The V end was cut by 3 bases, the J end by 3 bases, with 15 bases between. There are 16 residues in the CDR3. Germline V CDR1 and CDR2: KGHSH, LQKENI. This CDR3 reads CASSPSSGGNNQPQHF. The CDR3 DNA sequence: TGTGCCAGCTCACCCTCATCGGGAGGGAACAATCAGCCCCAGCATTTT.

The rearrangement joins TRBV2 to TRBJ2-7; D is unresolved. Germline V gives CDR1 SNHLY, CDR2 FYNNEI. This CDR3 region has 11 residues. With 3 bases removed from V and 4 bases from J, the gap between germline ends came to 4 bases. The chain's CDR3 is CASSERYEQYF. The CDR3 DNA follows: TGTGCCAGCAGTGAGAGGTACGAGCAGTACTTC.

CDR3 amino acids: CASSLGTGGVETQYF. CDR3 DNA sequence: TGTGCCAGCAGCCTTGGGACAGGAGGGGTGGAGACCCAGTACTTC. The chain is built from TRBV9 and TRBJ2-5; TRBD1 agrees at 8 bases. V lost 4 bases, J lost 5 bases, and 10 bases stayed unmatched. Germline V gene data show CDR1 as SGDLS and CDR2 as YYNGEE. The CDR3 sequence is 15 residues long.

The rearrangement joins TRBV24-1 to TRBJ2-2; 9 nucleotides match TRBD1. Germline V gene lookup returns CDR1 KGHDR and CDR2 SFDVKD. There are 15 residues in the CDR3. Trimming cost V 4 bases and J 4 bases; bases outside gene matches: 3. CDR3: CATSENRGLTGELFF. In DNA form, the CDR3 reads TGTGCCACCAGTGAAAACAGGGGGCTCACCGGGGAGCTGTTTTTT.

The rearrangement links TRBV18 to TRBJ1-4; D uncertain. The CDR3 is 15 residues long. V lost 3 bases to trimming and J lost 3 bases, with 11 bases between them. The germline V gene encodes CDR1 KGHSH and CDR2 LQKENI. CDR3 sequence reads: CASSPGAPSNEKLFF. The CDR3, as DNA: TGTGCCAGCTCACCGGGCGCCCCTTCTAATGAAAAACTGTTTTTT.

The chain employs TRBV18 and TRBJ2-5; 8 bases fit TRBD2. With V trimmed by 3 bases and J by 1 base, 1 base remained unmatched. The CDR3 consists of 14 residues. Germline CDR1 KGHSH, CDR2 LQKENI. CDR3 nucleotides: TGTGCCAGCTCACCTGCGGGGGGCCAAGAGACCCAGTACTTC. Translation: CASSPAGGQETQYF. Drawing the rest from reference TRBV18 and TRBJ2-5, the complete variable domain is NAGVMQNPRHLVRRRGQEARLRCSPMKGHSHVYWYRQLPEEGLKFMVYLQKENIIDESGMPKERFSAEFPKEGPSILRIQQVVRGDSAAYFCASSPAGGQETQYFGPGTRLLVL.

The genes are TRBV28 and TRBJ2-3, with 7 bases fitting TRBD1. The CDR3 loop spans 16 amino acids. Germline trimming cut 5 bases from V and 2 bases from J; bases unmatched to any gene: 10. Germline CDR1 and CDR2: MDHEN and SYDVKM. The CDR3 nucleotides read TGTGCCAGCAGTGTTATGACAGGGTTTGACACAGATACGCAGTATTTT. Translating it yields CASSVMTGFDTDTQYF.

This chain links TRBV24-1 with TRBJ2-5; a possible D gene is TRBD2 (5 bases). This CDR3 has 14 residues. V lost 2 bases and J 5 bases, leaving 11 bases between the germline ends. Germline CDR1 and CDR2: KGHDR and SFDVKD. The CDR3 region has the DNA TGTGCCACCAGTGATTCGTGGACTGGGGAGACCCAGTACTTC. Translation gives CATSDSWTGETQYF.

This rearrangement joins TRBV6-5 to TRBJ1-2; D not resolved. V shed 8 bases and J shed 0 bases, with 10 bases lying between them. Germline V lookup: CDR1 MNHEY, CDR2 SVGAGI. This CDR3 is 13 amino acids long. DNA for the CDR3: TGTGCCAGCGGGCGGGTTCCTAACTATGGCTACACCTTC. Amino acids: CASGRVPNYGYTF.

V and J are TRBV7-9 and TRBJ1-1; possible D gene TRBD1, 6 bases. The germline CDR1 and CDR2 sequences are SEHNR and FQNEAQ (reference sequence). With 5 bases removed from V and 0 bases from J, the gap between germline ends came to 22 bases. The CDR3 is 18 residues long. In DNA, the CDR3 is TGTGCCAGCAGCCGGTCTCCTCAGGGGTGGGGTATGAACACTGAAGCTTTCTTT. It is translated as CASSRSPQGWGMNTEAFF.

This chain links TRBV15 with TRBJ1-1; no reliable D call. There are 13 residues in the CDR3. V was trimmed by 0 bases and J by 5 bases, leaving 7 bases between them. The germline V gene has CDR1 LNHNV and CDR2 YYDKDF (reference sequence). This CDR3 reads CATSRDIRTEAFF. The CDR3 DNA reads as TGTGCCACCAGCAGAGATATCCGGACTGAAGCTTTCTTT.

The rearrangement links TRBV19 to TRBJ1-5; D might be TRBD1 (5 bases). V dropped 8 bases and J dropped 0 bases, with 32 bases sitting between them. The CDR3 contains 21 residues. The V gene's germline CDR1 is LNHDA and CDR2 SQIVND (reference sequence). The CDR3 bases are TGTGCCAGTCAGTTTAACCGGGGGACGTCAGGGAAACTAATTAGCAATCAGCCCCAGCATTTT. It translates to CASQFNRGTSGKLISNQPQHF.

The chain uses TRBV18 and TRBJ2-6, with a tentative D call TRBD1 (5 bases). This CDR3 is 17 amino acids long. Germline assignment: CDR1 KGHSH and CDR2 LQKENI. The V end lost 2 bases, the J end lost 0 bases, and 11 bases lay between the germline ends. CDR3 DNA: TGTGCCAGCTCACCAAGACAGAGCAGCTCTGGGGCCAACGTCCTGACTTTC. Translation: CASSPRQSSSGANVLTF.

The CDR3 reads CASSYDDRSSYEQYF. Here the CDR3 DNA reads TGTGCCAGCAGTTACGACGACAGGAGCTCCTACGAGCAGTACTTC. The V and J genes are TRBV6-6 and TRBJ2-7; possibly TRBD1 for D (6 bases). Per germline, CDR1 MNHNY and CDR2 SVGAGI (reference sequence). V lost 2 bases and J lost 0, with 11 bases in between. The CDR3 length is 15 residues.

The genes are TRBV4-3 and TRBJ2-7, with a weak D call TRBD1 (5 bases). Germline loops: CDR1 LGHNA, CDR2 YSLEER. The CDR3 has 15 residues. The germline V and J ends were trimmed by 2 bases and 0 bases, with 11 bases remaining between them. CDR3: CASSQRQLSSYEQYF. Here the CDR3 DNA reads TGCGCCAGCAGCCAAAGACAGCTCAGCTCCTACGAGCAGTACTTC.

This clone was recorded only once. The rearrangement joins TRBV9 to TRBJ2-7, with D perhaps TRBD2 (5 bases). V gave up 0 bases and J gave up 3 bases, with 10 bases separating them. Germline lookup yields CDR1 SGDLS and CDR2 YYNGEE. The CDR3 loop spans 14 amino acids. The DNA of the CDR3 is TGTGCCAGCAGCGTAGACGGCGGGTTCTACGAGCAGTACTTC. Translated, it gives CASSVDGGFYEQYF.

In its sample, this clone was seen a few times. V is TRBV6-6 and J is TRBJ1-3; the D is unclear. Deletions cut 0 bases from V and 0 bases from J, with 9 bases between. From germline, CDR1 is MNHNY and CDR2 SVGAGI (reference sequence). The CDR3 is 16 residues long. The CDR3 sequence is CASSYSETDSGNTIYF. In nucleotides, the CDR3 is TGTGCCAGCAGTTACTCGGAGACTGACTCTGGAAACACCATATATTTT.

There are a few counts of this clone. The rearrangement uses TRBV5-6 and TRBJ1-4; TRBD1 aligns across 7 bases. Unmatched junction bases numbered 12, after V lost 3 bases and J lost 10 bases. CDR1 and CDR2 (germline): SGHDT, YYEEEE. The CDR3 spans 15 residues. CDR3 DNA sequence: TGTGCCAGCAGCTGGACAGGTGCGCCATATGCAAAACTGTTTTTT. This translates into CASSWTGAPYAKLFF.

The CDR3 loop reads CASSFITDTQYF. CDR3 in DNA: TGTGCCAGCAGTTTTATCACAGATACGCAGTATTTT. This sequence joins TRBV28 and TRBJ2-3; D unresolved. Germline V gives CDR1 MDHEN, CDR2 SYDVKM. V shed 3 bases and J shed 2 bases, with 3 bases lying between them. CDR3 size: 12 residues.

This clone was counted between two and nine times. V and J are TRBV4-3 and TRBJ1-5; 7 bases are a match to TRBD1. V shed 1 base, J shed 7 bases, and the junction held 7 bases outside the gene matches. Germline CDR1 and CDR2: LGHNA and YSLEER. The CDR3 contains 15 residues. As DNA, the CDR3 is TGCGCCAGCAGCCAAGTGGTAGGGGGCGGACAGCCCCAGCATTTT. Protein sequence: CASSQVVGGGQPQHF.